The 30 T cell receptor beta chains in this list originate from one sample, sequenced in a study of blood T cell repertoires in COVID-19. TCRdb's copy holds only in-frame clones and misses some; the assay was immunoSEQ multiplex PCR. Seen here are roughly 320,000 clones, around 90% observed once, and the top ten hold 1% to 1.5%. Sequencing was carried out using peripheral blood. The receptors here all came from a man between 65 and 85 years old with acute or convalescent COVID-19.

This clone has more than one count but fewer than ten. This chain links TRBV7-3 with TRBJ1-1, with D maybe TRBD1 (6 bases). The germline gives CDR1 SGHTA, CDR2 FQGTGA. The CDR3 has 13 amino acids. The germline V and J ends were trimmed by 3 bases and 4 bases, with 9 bases remaining between them. CDR3 sequence reads: CASSFTGTTEAFF. Written as DNA, the CDR3 is TGTGCCAGCAGCTTTACAGGGACCACTGAAGCTTTCTTT.

The chain combines TRBV24-1 with TRBJ1-5, with a weak D call TRBD1 (6 bases). The V end was cut by 3 bases, the J end by 2 bases, with 7 bases between. The CDR3 runs 14 residues. The germline gives CDR1 KGHDR, CDR2 SFDVKD. The CDR3 spells CATSDAGGNQPQHF. CDR3 in DNA: TGTGCCACCAGTGATGCAGGGGGCAATCAGCCCCAGCATTTT.

Only a few counts were recorded for this clone. The V gene is TRBV7-9, the J gene TRBJ1-1; no clear D gene. The CDR3 spans 11 residues. Trimming removed 6 bases from V and 2 bases from J, with 4 bases in between. The V gene's germline CDR1 is SEHNR and CDR2 FQNEAQ (reference sequence). In DNA form, the CDR3 reads TGTGCCAGCAGTACAAACACTGAAGCTTTCTTT. Translated: CASSTNTEAFF. Together with reference TRBV7-9 and TRBJ1-1, the CDR3 gives the full variable domain: DTGVSQNPRHKITKRGQNVTFRCDPISEHNRLYWYRQTLGQGPEFLTYFQNEAQLEKSRLLSDRFSAERPKGSFSTLEIQRTEQGDSAMYLCASSTNTEAFFGQGTRLTVV.

This sequence joins TRBV24-1 and TRBJ2-1; 16 bases are shared with TRBD2. CDR1 is KGHDR and CDR2 is SFDVKD in the germline V gene. This CDR3 has 20 residues. J gave up 0 bases and V 2 bases, and 6 bases lay outside the gene matches. The CDR3 region is CATSDSPGLAGGGSYNEQFF. The DNA for the CDR3 is TGTGCCACCAGTGATTCGCCGGGACTAGCGGGAGGGGGCTCCTACAATGAGCAGTTCTTC.

The chain links TRBV9 to TRBJ1-2; D is unresolved. The CDR3 is 14 amino acids. In germline, CDR1 is SGDLS, CDR2 YYNGEE. V lost 0 bases, J lost 2 bases, and 8 bases lay in between. The CDR3 DNA reads as TGTGCCAGCAGCGTAGATCCTTTAAACTATGGCTACACCTTC. It codes for CASSVDPLNYGYTF.

The chain couples TRBV28 to TRBJ2-2, with 9 bases matching TRBD2. CDR1 is MDHEN and CDR2 is SYDVKM in the germline V gene. The junction had 8 bases not matched to a gene; V was cut back by 6 bases and J by 0 bases. This CDR3 comprises 17 residues. The CDR3 region has the DNA TGTGCCAGCAGGCCGAGACTAGCGGCTACGAACACCGGGGAGCTGTTTTTT. It yields the protein CASRPRLAATNTGELFF.

The chain couples TRBV7-2 to TRBJ2-6; tentative D call: TRBD1 (6 bases). The CDR3 contains 18 residues. Germline V lookup: CDR1 SGHTA, CDR2 FQGNSA. V lost 3 bases and J 2 bases, leaving 17 bases between the germline ends. This chain's CDR3 is CASSLRDILFTGANVLTF. DNA of the CDR3: TGTGCCAGCAGCTTGAGGGACATCCTTTTCACTGGGGCCAACGTCCTGACTTTC.

The chain joins TRBV4-3 to TRBJ2-3; the D gene is possibly TRBD2 (6 bases). The CDR3 spans 14 residues. The germline CDR1 and CDR2 sequences are LGHNA and YSLEER. V was pared by 3 bases and J by 13 bases, with 20 bases between. CDR3 sequence (DNA): TGCGCCAGCAGCCAGCCCGGGAGCGGACACTCAAAGTATTTT. Translating it yields CASSQPGSGHSKYF.

The chain uses TRBV7-8 and TRBJ1-4, with TRBD1 matching over 11 bases. After removal of 5 bases from V and 13 bases from J, the junction contained 12 bases not matched to a gene. The germline V gene encodes CDR1 SGHVS and CDR2 FQNEAQ. The CDR3 loop spans 15 amino acids. The CDR3 spells CASSLTGTGGFLLFF. The CDR3 DNA reads as TGTGCCAGCAGCCTGACCGGGACAGGGGGTTTTTTACTGTTTTTT.

This clone has just one count. The rearrangement links TRBV5-1 to TRBJ2-1; 7 nucleotides align to TRBD2. This CDR3 is built from 15 residues. Germline V CDR1 and CDR2: SGHRS, YFSETQ. V lost 3 bases, J lost 2 bases, and 5 bases stayed unmatched. The CDR3 region has the DNA TGCGCCAGCAGCTCGGGAGGAGGGGCCTACAATGAGCAGTTCTTC. It is translated as CASSSGGGAYNEQFF.

This CDR3 is CASSENGMGQGYAAFF. The DNA of the CDR3 is TGTGCCAGCAGTGAAAATGGAATGGGACAGGGCTACGCAGCTTTCTTT. The chain couples TRBV6-1 to TRBJ1-1, with 9 bases aligning to TRBD1. Germline CDR1 is MNHNS and CDR2 is SASEGT. The CDR3 length is 16 residues. After removal of 2 bases from V and 10 bases from J, the junction contained 14 bases not matched to a gene.

CDR3 nucleotides: TGTGCCAGCAGCGCAATACAGGGGGCCGGGGAAAAACTGTTTTTT. Its protein is CASSAIQGAGEKLFF. The chain joins TRBV7-9 to TRBJ1-4, with TRBD1 identical over 9 bases. The CDR3 has 15 residues. J lost 8 bases, V lost 5 bases, and 9 bases had no gene match. Germline V gene lookup returns CDR1 SEHNR and CDR2 FQNEAQ (reference sequence).

The chain recombines TRBV19 with TRBJ2-5; TRBD2 is a possible D gene (5 bases). Germline values: CDR1 LNHDA, CDR2 SQIVND (reference sequence). The CDR3 has 13 residues. V was shortened by 3 bases and J by 3 bases, with 8 bases between the two germline ends. CDR3 DNA sequence: TGTGCCAGTAGTATTGTAGCGAAAGAGACCCAGTACTTC. Protein sequence: CASSIVAKETQYF.

This chain connects TRBV6-2 or TRBV6-3 to TRBJ2-7, with 8 nucleotides matching TRBD1. The germline V gene has CDR1 MNHEY and CDR2 SVGEGT. The CDR3 totals 14 residues. The ends lost 2 bases at V and 8 bases at J; junction bases unmatched: 8. The CDR3 nucleotides read TGTGCCAGCAGTTACCCCTTGACAGGGGAGCAGCAGTACTTC. This sequence encodes CASSYPLTGEQQYF.

The V call is TRBV5-5, the J call TRBJ1-3, with 9 bases matching TRBD1. The CDR3 sequence is 15 residues long. Trimming removed 4 bases from V and 4 bases from J; junction bases left unmatched: 6. Germline V gene sequence: CDR1 SGHKS, CDR2 YYEKEE (reference sequence). The CDR3 DNA reads TGTGCCAGCAGCCGGACAGGGGTTGACGGAAACACCATATATTTT. This gives the protein CASSRTGVDGNTIYF.

This clone was picked up a small number of times. Here the CDR3 DNA reads TGCAGTGCTAGTGGCGGGAATATTGCCTACGAGCAGTACTTC. It codes for CSASGGNIAYEQYF. V and J are TRBV20-1 and TRBJ2-7; TRBD2 is a possible D gene (6 bases). V gave up 3 bases and J gave up 2 bases, with 14 bases separating them. This CDR3 region has 14 residues. Germline V gene sequence: CDR1 DFQATT, CDR2 SNEGSKA (reference sequence).

The J gene is TRBJ1-3, the V gene TRBV4-3; unclear D gene. In germline, CDR1 is LGHNA, CDR2 YSLEER. The CDR3 length is 13 residues. V lost 0 bases to trimming and J lost 4 bases, with 4 bases between them. CDR3 loop: CASSQDRGNTIYF. CDR3 coding DNA: TGCGCCAGCAGCCAAGACAGGGGAAACACCATATATTTT.

This clone was detected a few times. The chain links TRBV9 to TRBJ1-2; 11 bases match TRBD1. This CDR3 has 16 residues. J was trimmed by 7 bases and V by 0 bases; bases with no gene match: 8. Germline V gene sequence: CDR1 SGDLS, CDR2 YYNGEE. This CDR3 is CASSVDGTGGRFGYTF. In DNA, the CDR3 is TGTGCCAGCAGCGTAGACGGGACAGGGGGACGGTTTGGCTACACCTTC.

V and J are TRBV10-2 and TRBJ1-1; D may be TRBD1 (5 bases). V was trimmed by 10 bases and J by 4 bases, leaving 31 bases between them. The CDR3 runs to 18 residues. Germline V gene data show CDR1 as WSHSY and CDR2 as SAAADI. This CDR3 is CATYPGGARPLSGTEAFF. The CDR3 DNA reads TGCGCCACATACCCTGGAGGGGCGCGACCCCTCAGCGGCACTGAAGCTTTCTTT.

CDR3 sequence reads: CASSLGTTSADYEQYF. In DNA, the CDR3 is TGCGCCAGCAGCTTGGGGACAACTTCCGCTGACTACGAGCAGTACTTC. This chain connects TRBV5-1 to TRBJ2-7, with D perhaps TRBD1 (5 bases). Per the germline V gene, CDR1 is SGHRS and CDR2 is YFSETQ. V lost 0 bases and J 3 bases, leaving 16 bases between the germline ends. This CDR3 is built from 16 residues.

The chain joins TRBV6-2 or TRBV6-3 to TRBJ2-1; 10 nucleotides match TRBD2. Germline V lookup: CDR1 MNHEY, CDR2 SVGEGT. The CDR3 runs to 15 residues. V was clipped by 1 base and J by 5 bases; unmatched bases: 2. CDR3 nucleotide sequence: TGTGCCAGCAGTTACTGGACTAGCGGAGACAATGAGCAGTTCTTC. Translated: CASSYWTSGDNEQFF.

This clone came up once. V and J are TRBV28 and TRBJ1-1; D gene ambiguous. Germline V lookup: CDR1 MDHEN, CDR2 SYDVKM. This CDR3 is 10 amino acids long. Between the trimmed V and J ends, which lost 4 bases and 7 bases, there was a span of 4 bases. CDR3: CASSSYEAFF. CDR3 DNA: TGTGCCAGCAGTTCGTATGAAGCTTTCTTT.

The gene calls are TRBV28 and TRBJ2-2, with 7 bases aligning to TRBD1. The CDR3 contains 16 residues. Germline CDR1 and CDR2: MDHEN and SYDVKM. J lost 5 bases, V lost 7 bases, and 13 bases had no gene match. The CDR3 loop is CASTPWTGRGTGELFF. CDR3 in DNA: TGTGCCAGCACTCCTTGGACAGGAAGAGGGACCGGGGAGCTGTTTTTT. The full variable domain, completed using reference TRBV28 and TRBJ2-2, is DVKVTQSSRYLVKRTGEKVFLECVQDMDHENMFWYRQDPGLGLRLIYFSYDVKMKEKGDIPEGYSVSREKKERFSLILESASTNQTSMYLCASTPWTGRGTGELFFGEGSRLTVL.

The genes are TRBV28 and TRBJ2-7, with a possible D match to TRBD2 (5 bases). In germline, CDR1 is MDHEN, CDR2 SYDVKM. V was trimmed by 10 bases and J by 2 bases, leaving 18 bases between them. The CDR3 totals 14 residues. DNA for the CDR3: TGTGCCATCGTAGATAGGACTCCACCCTACGAGCAGTACTTC. Residues: CAIVDRTPPYEQYF.

V and J are TRBV7-2 and TRBJ1-6; 8 nucleotides match TRBD1. The CDR3 loop spans 16 amino acids. CDR1 and CDR2 from the germline V gene are SGHTA and FQGNSA. V lost 6 bases and J lost 3; bases outside the gene matches: 7. CDR3 nucleotide sequence: TGTGCCAGCAGTCACCGGGACAGGATCTATAATTCACCCCTCCACTTT. This translates into CASSHRDRIYNSPLHF.

This clone has just a few counts. The rearrangement links TRBV20-1 to TRBJ2-3, with 9 bases identical to TRBD2. The CDR3 totals 11 residues. Germline V lookup: CDR1 DFQATT, CDR2 SNEGSKA (reference sequence). The CDR3 region is CAGGGTDTQYF. The CDR3 region has the DNA TGCGCGGGAGGGGGCACAGATACGCAGTATTTT.

The chain combines TRBV19 with TRBJ2-6; D might be TRBD2 (5 bases). This CDR3 region has 16 residues. The germline V gene has CDR1 LNHDA and CDR2 SQIVND (reference sequence). The V end was cut by 3 bases, the J end by 0 bases, with 9 bases between. CDR3 protein: CASSIQTSSGANVLTF. The CDR3 DNA sequence: TGTGCCAGTAGTATCCAAACTAGCTCTGGGGCCAACGTCCTGACTTTC.

The chain uses TRBV3-1 (or the pseudogene TRBV3-2) and TRBJ1-2; TRBD1 matches 10 bases. J was trimmed by 5 bases and V by 5 bases; bases with no gene match: 5. The CDR3 extends over 14 amino acids. The V gene's germline CDR1 is LGHDT and CDR2 YNNKEL (reference sequence). DNA for the CDR3: TGTGCCAGCAGCGACCGGGACAGGGGTTATGGCTACACCTTC. This codes for CASSDRDRGYGYTF.

The V gene is TRBV5-1, the J gene TRBJ2-1; 12 bases are shared with TRBD1. CDR1 is SGHRS and CDR2 is YFSETQ in the germline V gene. V gave up 4 bases and J gave up 9 bases; unmatched junction bases: 8. The CDR3 runs 15 residues. Here the CDR3 DNA reads TGCGCCAGCAGCCTGGGACAGGGGGCCACGGGTGAGCAGTTCTTC. It encodes CASSLGQGATGEQFF.

The V and J genes are TRBV5-4 and TRBJ2-7; maybe TRBD2 (6 bases). Germline V gene lookup returns CDR1 SGHNT and CDR2 YYREEE (reference sequence). The CDR3 spans 15 residues. V was pared by 0 bases and J by 2 bases, with 12 bases between. The CDR3 nucleotides are TGTGCCAGCAGCTTGGGTGGGACTGTCCCCTACGAGCAGTACTTC. It codes for CASSLGGTVPYEQYF.